This T cell receptor beta chain was sequenced during a study of cytomegalovirus exposure and HLA in healthy donors (dated by TCRdb to 2017 to 2019). With respect to the entire study: An earlier analysis of some 600 of the donors reported approximately 260 Gb of sequence data and 95 million to 130 million unique TCR beta sequences obtained from roughly 180 million T cells. An early release that covered about 600 HLA-typed donors contained approximately 320 gigabases of sequencing data and 70 million to 100 million unique TCR sequences. Of the 350 to 400 genotyped donors, over 65% fell in the genetic ancestry cluster associated with self-reported Caucasian donors. The study was designed to test whether signatures of past pathogen exposure could be identified by cataloging public T cell receptors. Using immunosequencing, the study profiled T cell repertoires from about 610 subjects and related those repertoires to cytomegalovirus serostatus. In addition to the first cohort of 666 subjects, a separate validation cohort of 120 different subjects was used. High-throughput TCR immunosequencing, statistical association of individual TCRs with disease status, and machine learning were combined to predict cytomegalovirus infection status. To study patterns of TCR occurrence, a later analysis re-analyzed previously published TCR beta repertoires from 666 donors and added high-resolution HLA genotyping. Rather than using new phenotypic data, the later analysis identified candidate immune exposures from TCR beta sequences and from how often those sequences occurred across donors. An earlier analysis of approximately 630 of the donors applied high-throughput TCR beta sequencing to assess whether each TCR beta V gene segment acted as functional or pseudogenic. Donor age, sex, ethnicity and CMV serostatus were compiled alongside the repertoire data. In a later genetic analysis, genome-wide SNP genotypes for about 55% of the roughly 700 donors were used, and that subset was treated as a discovery cohort. Every discovery cohort repertoire had been produced on one sequencing platform. Class I and class II HLA loci were covered by the typing at four-digit resolution. The number of typed donors differed by locus: about 620-640 for A, B, C, DRB1 and DQB1; approximately 520 for DQA1; fewer than 610 for DPA1; and some 450 for DPB1. A handful of DR-DQ haplotypes were handled as single units for association and clustering because linkage in the cohort was strong. Across 300 to 400 genotyped donors of the cohort, an average of about 200,000 unique TCR beta nucleotide sequences per donor were sequenced, and approximately 17% of those sequences were non-productive. What the authors observed across the whole study: It was suggested by the authors that the approach could potentially be generalized to other disease states and immunological phenotypes. Presence/absence analyses assumed roughly uniform sequencing depth across donors, an assumption that may not hold. The classifier was reported to diagnose cytomegalovirus status with high specificity and sensitivity in both the original cohort and the validation cohort. A later genetic analysis reported fewer N-insertions in productive TCRs among donors in an Asian-associated ancestry cluster than the roughly 720-donor mean. A later analysis reported that several top co-occurrence clusters appeared linked to parvovirus B19, influenza, CMV and Epstein-Barr virus. In a later analysis, most CMV-associated TCR beta chains were found to appear HLA-restricted, with HLA associations seemingly driven largely by CMV exposure. Because HLA typing was missing for some donors at each locus, association tests included only the typed subset. For the cohort, immune exposure information was limited to CMV serostatus. At a false discovery rate of 0.05, a later analysis linked 15,000 to 20,000 TCR beta sequences to specific HLA alleles. A further reported finding was that TCR beta sequences accurately predicted the HLA-A and HLA-B alleles for most subjects in the first cohort. An earlier analysis of around 600 of the donors showed that most TCR beta V segments appeared in productive rearrangements either about 87% or about 30% of the time, which broadly matched IMGT annotations. Because counts were too low, approximately 18 rarely observed V segments, including chromosome 9 orphons, were excluded from the earlier analysis of 587 of the donors. An association between a missense DCLRE1C variant and V-gene and J-gene trimming of TCR beta chains was found in a later genetic analysis and replicated in an independent cohort. Correlated functional status among segregating V segments might reflect linkage disequilibrium, but an unknown experimental factor could not be ruled out. Compared with equally common non-associated chains, HLA-associated TCR beta chains in a later analysis were more clonally expanded and had lower generation probabilities. In vitro tests confirmed that a few of the cytomegalovirus-associated TCR beta chains recognize cytomegalovirus antigens. Strong co-occurrence of HLA alleles, especially DR and DQ, made assigning TCR associations to individual alleles difficult. The 87-base-pair reads could not distinguish some IMGT-functional V segments, including TRBV6-2 and TRBV6-3, so those segments were excluded. According to a later analysis, TCR association rates differed among HLA loci, with DRB1 alleles showing the most associated TCRs and HLA-C alleles showing the fewest. Only TCR beta chains were sequenced in this cohort, and the absence of alpha or paired-chain data limited detectable features. A group of highly shared sequence variants was considered likely to be a technical artifact of the sequencing pipeline. In the study, about 150 TCR beta chains were listed as associated with cytomegalovirus. Most TCR sequences were seen in very few donors, while some public TCRs were found in many individuals.

In total, approximately 610 healthy bone marrow donors made up the cohort. All cohort members were sampled while nominally healthy, although unrecorded immune exposures were likely present. The donor tested CMV seropositive, placing the donor among the roughly 300 seropositive members of the cohort. A peripheral blood sample was collected from each donor, and TCR beta sequencing was performed on peripheral blood mononuclear cells. Genomic DNA extraction from the blood cell samples was performed with the Qiagen DNeasy Blood Extraction Kit. The library was built by means of the immunoSEQ multiplex PCR assay. A mixture of 60 forward primers for TCR Vbeta segments and 13 reverse primers for TCR Jbeta segments was used in the multiplex PCR. Amplification of the CDR3 region of rearranged TCR beta genes was performed with a multiplex PCR assay on genomic DNA. The amplified TCR beta libraries were sequenced on the Illumina HiSeq System as 87-base-pair reads. Under the source paper's analysis protocol: A later analysis tallied some 79 million unique TCR beta chains across the 666 repertoires, and about 10 million of those chains were shared by two or more donors. A nearest-neighbor algorithm error-corrected the raw reads and collapsed the reads into unique sequences, merging closely related sequences to remove PCR and sequencing errors. Alignment of CDR3 sequences to IMGT reference sequences was used to assign V, D and J gene segments. Each retained sequence needed at least a six-nucleotide match to both a V gene segment and a J gene segment. A rearrangement was called productive if the CDR3 had no stop codons and remained in frame with V and J, and every other rearrangement was called non-productive. Following IMGT convention, CDR3 was defined as the stretch from the second conserved V-encoded cysteine up to the conserved J-encoded phenylalanine. Sequences without an unambiguous match to a single V gene segment were excluded from the earlier analysis of 500 to 700 of the donors. In an earlier analysis of approximately 500 of the donors, a V segment was called functional when productive rearrangements were above 56.7%, and segregating when the standard deviation between donors exceeded 5%. To diagnose cytomegalovirus status from the catalog of TCR beta chain sequences, a statistical classification framework was built. In a later analysis, TCR nucleotide sequences were compared against IMGT/GENE-DB human TR gene sequences so that V and J genes could be assigned. A later analysis assigned CDR3 sequences and most-parsimonious VDJ recombination scenarios with the TCRdist pipeline. In a later analysis, each TCR beta chain was defined by its CDR3 amino acid sequence together with its V-gene family, and reads without a unique V-gene family were excluded. As a way to deal with suspected cross-contamination and a sequencing artifact, a later analysis dropped 450 to 600 nucleotide sequences that were highly shared and had low generation probability. In a later analysis, a clonal expansion index was calculated for each public chain from normalized within-repertoire ranks of inferred template counts. In a later analysis, generation probabilities were computed using a VDJ recombination model fitted to out-of-frame rearrangements, and the results were checked against IGoR. In a later analysis, hypergeometric tests were used to score TCR-TCR, TCR-HLA and TCR-CMV co-occurrence, with a repertoire-size bias correction applied to TCR pairs. A later analysis estimated false discovery rates by permuting HLA or CMV assignments 20 times. In a later analysis, co-occurring TCRs were grouped using DBSCAN, with TCRdist sequence similarity added in when clustering inside HLA-allele-positive subsets. For co-occurrence clustering, repertoires with fewer than 30,000 or more than 120,000 public chains were excluded, along with roughly 5 repertoires with anomalous nucleotide sharing. Imported from immuneACCESS, the table was reduced by TCRdb to in-frame sequences with V and J called. These copies leave out some clones; in studies compared against another copy, an unresolved V gene accounts for under half, and the cause of the remainder is not known. Clonal size and the V and J genes are those of that table, whereas D and trimming came from the DNA. The sample table records 220,000 or so clones. Of the sample, 0.9% to 1.4% is held by the ten largest clones.

CDR1 and CDR2 are read off the germline V gene as MDHEN and SYDVKM. The CDR3 covers 14 residues, taking in both the cysteine and the phenylalanine. Left in the record is the CDR3 DNA by itself, 42 bases read in frame from the first base. V drops 5 bases and J drops 0 bases, leaving 10 bases in between. Comments on this clone: Its binding antigen is unknown.

This chain is built from TRBV28 and TRBJ1-1; a tentative D call is TRBD1 (5 bases match). Source material: PBMCs. The sequence was obtained from a girl aged 2-15 years in good health and CMV-seropositive. The CDR3 protein sequence reads: CASSPGNVNTEAFF. DNA sequence: TGTGCCAGCAGTCCAGGGAATGTGAACACTGAAGCTTTCTTT.